Each of the 15 T cell receptor beta chains below was sequenced from the same sample in a study of blood T cell repertoires in COVID-19. Libraries were prepared by immunoSEQ multiplex PCR; TCRdb keeps only in-frame clonotypes and omits some of them. The sample has about 280,000 clones, 65% to 90% seen once. The sample was peripheral blood. These receptor sequences come from a man in his fifties with active or convalescent COVID-19.

CDR3 amino acids: CASSPLGQNDYGYTF. The CDR3 region has the DNA TGTGCCAGCTCACCATTGGGACAGAACGACTATGGCTACACCTTC. The V gene is TRBV18, the J gene TRBJ1-2; 7 bases agree with TRBD1. This CDR3 comprises 15 residues. The J segment lost 3 bases and the V segment lost 2 bases, leaving 6 bases of the junction unmatched. Germline CDR1 and CDR2: KGHSH and LQKENI.

This chain joins TRBV7-9 and TRBJ2-2; no clear D. CDR3 length: 18 amino acids. The germline V gene has CDR1 SEHNR and CDR2 FQNEAQ (reference sequence). The V end lost 1 base, the J end lost 6 bases, and 21 bases lay between the germline ends. CDR3 sequence (DNA): TGTGCCAGCAGCTTAGATAGCCGAGGCAGTTTTGTACCCGGGGAGCTGTTTTTT. It codes for CASSLDSRGSFVPGELFF.

This chain uses TRBV19 with TRBJ1-1; no reliable D call. Germline-derived CDR1 and CDR2 are LNHDA and SQIVND (reference sequence). The CDR3 covers 14 residues. The V gene lost 9 bases and the J gene lost 1 base, with 15 bases spanning the gap. The CDR3 loop is CASRAPPGNTEAFF. CDR3 nucleotide sequence: TGTGCCAGCAGAGCCCCCCCGGGGAACACTGAAGCTTTCTTT. The complete variable domain, with remaining parts taken from reference TRBV19 and TRBJ1-1, reads DGGITQSPKYLFRKEGQNVTLSCEQNLNHDAMYWYRQDPGQGLRLIYYSQIVNDFQKGDIAEGYSVSREKKESFPLTVTSAQKNPTAFYLCASRAPPGNTEAFFGQGTRLTVV.

V usage is TRBV11-2 and J usage is TRBJ2-7, with 7 bases identical to TRBD1. This CDR3 spans 16 amino acids. The J segment lost 3 bases and the V segment lost 3 bases, leaving 11 bases of the junction unmatched. Germline loops: CDR1 SGHAT, CDR2 FQNNGV. CDR3 sequence: CASSLARDSSFYEQYF. The CDR3 DNA sequence: TGTGCCAGCAGCTTGGCCCGGGACAGCTCATTCTACGAGCAGTACTTC. Full variable domain (remainder filled in from reference TRBV11-2 and TRBJ2-7): EAGVAQSPRYKIIEKRQSVAFWCNPISGHATLYWYQQILGQGPKLLIQFQNNGVVDDSQLPKDRFSAERLKGVDSTLKIQPAKLEDSAVYLCASSLARDSSFYEQYFGPGTRLTVT.

As concerns this clone: The junction departs from germline at one end; a sequencing error may be responsible. The gene calls are TRBV7-9 and TRBJ2-3; a possible D gene is TRBD2 (7 bases). Per germline, CDR1 SEHNR and CDR2 FQNEAQ (reference sequence). CDR3 length equals 14 residues. CDR3 protein: CASSLDGDYQGWDF. The CDR3 bases are TGTGCCAGCAGCTTGGACGGGGACTACCAGGGGTGGGATTTT.

This clone appeared once. The chain employs TRBV19 and TRBJ1-4; TRBD1 is a possible D gene (5 bases). V was cut by 8 bases and J by 2 bases, with 15 bases left in between. This CDR3 comprises 15 residues. Germline V gene lookup returns CDR1 LNHDA and CDR2 SQIVND (reference sequence). The CDR3 here is CASGRGGATNEKLFF. DNA for the CDR3: TGTGCCAGTGGACGAGGAGGGGCTACTAATGAAAAACTGTTTTTT.

This clone was detected only a few times. The rearrangement links TRBV4-1 to TRBJ2-1, with a possible D match to TRBD2 (7 bases). Germline loops: CDR1 MGHRA, CDR2 YSYEKL. The CDR3 consists of 13 residues. V was shortened by 7 bases and J by 4 bases, with 11 bases between the two germline ends. CDR3 nucleotide sequence: TGCGCCAGCATCGGGGGGCCGTACAATGAGCAGTTCTTC. It codes for CASIGGPYNEQFF.

The rearrangement uses TRBV7-2 and TRBJ2-3; 9 bases align to TRBD2. CDR1 and CDR2 from the germline V gene are SGHTA and FQGNSA. J was trimmed by 4 bases and V by 3 bases; bases with no gene match: 11. The CDR3 sequence is 17 residues long. The CDR3 here is CASSLDVSGSRPDTQYF. CDR3 sequence (DNA): TGTGCCAGCAGCTTGGACGTTAGCGGGAGTAGGCCAGATACGCAGTATTTT.

The genes are TRBV25-1 and TRBJ2-7, with 7 positions matching TRBD2. The V and J ends lost 3 bases and 3 bases, in that order; junction bases with no gene match: 8. This CDR3 is built from 15 residues. Germline values: CDR1 MGHDK, CDR2 SYGVNS. The CDR3 DNA reads as TGTGCCAGCAGTGACCGTGCTAGCGGAGGCTACGAGCAGTACTTC. It yields the protein CASSDRASGGYEQYF.

This chain links TRBV7-9 with TRBJ2-3, with D possibly matching TRBD2 (6 bases). Germline CDR1 and CDR2: SEHNR and FQNEAQ (reference sequence). V lost 6 bases, J lost 0 bases, and 13 bases lay in between. CDR3 size: 15 residues. The CDR3 DNA sequence: TGTGCCAGCAGGTTCAGCGGGTCTAGCACAGATACGCAGTATTTT. It specifies CASRFSGSSTDTQYF.

V and J are TRBV6-5 and TRBJ1-2, with D possibly TRBD1 on 5 matching bases. This CDR3 spans 15 amino acids. V shed 4 bases and J shed 4 bases, with 16 bases lying between them. Germline CDR1 MNHEY, CDR2 SVGAGI. The CDR3 coding sequence is TGTGCCAGCAGTTCTAGGTCCAGGGCCCGCTATGGCTACACCTTC. It specifies CASSSRSRARYGYTF.

The CDR3 protein is CASSLERTVNTEAFF. The CDR3 bases are TGTGCCAGCAGCTTAGAACGGACAGTGAACACTGAAGCTTTCTTT. J is TRBJ1-1 and V is TRBV11-2, with D possibly being TRBD1 (6 bases). This CDR3 is 15 amino acids long. Germline V CDR1 and CDR2: SGHAT, FQNNGV. Trimming left V 0 bases short and J 0 bases short, with 8 bases between.

This chain joins TRBV11-3 and TRBJ2-3; 9 nucleotides agree with TRBD1. This CDR3 has 15 amino acids. Germline lookup yields CDR1 SGHNT and CDR2 YENEEA. V lost 5 bases and J lost 4; bases outside the gene matches: 7. The CDR3 region has the DNA TGTGCCAGCAGCCCCGGACAGGGGTTAGCAGATACGCAGTATTTT. It is translated as CASSPGQGLADTQYF.

V and J are TRBV11-2 and TRBJ2-1, with TRBD2 matching 10 bases. V lost 1 base and J lost 8; bases outside the gene matches: 8. This CDR3 has 16 amino acids. Germline V lookup: CDR1 SGHAT, CDR2 FQNNGV. The DNA for the CDR3 is TGTGCCAGCAGCTTAGCACTAGCGGGAAGATCGGATGAGCAGTTCTTC. This encodes CASSLALAGRSDEQFF.

As regards this clone: One end of the junction does not line up with germline, which may come from a read error. The genes are TRBV7-7 and TRBJ1-5; tentative D call: TRBD1 (6 bases). The germline gives CDR1 SSHAT, CDR2 FNYEAQ (reference sequence). The CDR3 has 17 amino acids. The CDR3 coding sequence is TGTGCTAGCAGCTTAGATAGAAGGACAGAGAAGAATCAGCCCCAGCATTTT. Protein product: CASSLDRRTEKNQPQHF.